This passage covers 28 T cell receptor beta chains from one sample sequenced in a study of blood T cell repertoires in COVID-19. Clones were sequenced by immunoSEQ multiplex PCR, and TCRdb holds only the in-frame ones, with some missing. The sample contains about 47,000 clones, roughly nine tenths of which appear only once. The sequencing input was peripheral blood. The origin of the receptors is a man aged 70 or older with active COVID-19.

The chain uses TRBV30 and TRBJ2-5, with D maybe TRBD2 (5 bases). The CDR3 runs 13 residues. Trimming took off 0 bases at V and 5 bases at J, with 10 bases between the two ends. Per germline, CDR1 GTSNPN and CDR2 SVGIG (reference sequence). CDR3 bases: TGTGCCTGGAGTGTACTCGAGGGCGAGACCCAGTACTTC. Translating gives CAWSVLEGETQYF.

The V call is TRBV6-2 or TRBV6-3, the J call TRBJ2-7, with D unclear. Trimming pared 6 bases from V and 0 bases from J, leaving 6 bases between. This CDR3 has 12 amino acids. From germline, CDR1 is MNHEY and CDR2 SVGEGT. CDR3 in amino acids: CASSLVSYEQYF. For the CDR3, the DNA is TGTGCCAGCAGCCTAGTCTCCTACGAGCAGTACTTC.

V is TRBV11-1 and J is TRBJ2-5; TRBD1 is a possible D gene (5 bases). The CDR3 consists of 13 residues. Trimming shortened V by 0 bases and J by 5 bases, and 7 bases separated the two germline ends. Germline lookup yields CDR1 SGHAT and CDR2 FQDESV (reference sequence). The CDR3 loop reads CASSLAQGETQYF. The DNA of the CDR3 is TGTGCCAGCAGCTTAGCGCAGGGTGAGACCCAGTACTTC.

The chain recombines TRBV10-2 with TRBJ1-2; weak D call: TRBD1 (5 bases). Germline-derived CDR1 and CDR2 are WSHSY and SAAADI. CDR3 size: 17 residues. V dropped 4 bases and J dropped 3 bases, with 21 bases sitting between them. Here the CDR3 reads CASSGPPSGGGDYGYTF. In nucleotides, the CDR3 is TGCGCCAGCAGTGGGCCGCCTTCGGGGGGGGGTGACTATGGCTACACCTTC.

The V and J genes are TRBV2 and TRBJ2-2; 10 bases agree with TRBD1. CDR1 SNHLY and CDR2 FYNNEI come from the germline V gene. Losses at the gene ends were 6 bases for V and 2 bases for J; bases not matched to a gene: 3. The CDR3 has 15 residues. The CDR3 is CASSRDRGNTGELFF. CDR3 sequence (DNA): TGTGCCAGCAGCAGGGACAGGGGAAACACCGGGGAGCTGTTTTTT.

V gene TRBV7-9 combines with J gene TRBJ1-1; D is possibly TRBD1 (5 bases). The germline CDR1 and CDR2 sequences are SEHNR and FQNEAQ (reference sequence). V shed 0 bases and J shed 4 bases, with 9 bases lying between them. CDR3 length equals 14 residues. The CDR3 DNA sequence: TGTGCCAGCAGCTTAGCGCTGCAGGGCACTGAAGCTTTCTTT. Its translation: CASSLALQGTEAFF.

The rearrangement links TRBV7-2 to TRBJ2-5, with a weak D call TRBD2 (6 bases). Germline-derived CDR1 and CDR2 are SGHTA and FQGNSA. Trimming shortened V by 2 bases and J by 1 base, and 11 bases separated the two germline ends. CDR3 size: 15 residues. CDR3 loop: CASSLLGTGQETQYF. The DNA for the CDR3 is TGTGCCAGCAGCTTACTAGGGACTGGCCAAGAGACCCAGTACTTC.

This clone was recorded only once. The V gene is TRBV19, the J gene TRBJ1-1, with 8 nucleotides matching TRBD1. Germline loops: CDR1 LNHDA, CDR2 SQIVND (reference sequence). The CDR3 is 14 amino acids. The junction had 2 bases not matched to a gene; V was cut back by 4 bases and J by 1 base. The CDR3 bases are TGTGCCAGTAGTAACAGGGGGGAGAACACTGAAGCTTTCTTT. Translating gives CASSNRGENTEAFF.

This sequence joins TRBV9 and TRBJ1-1; TRBD1 aligns across 8 bases. Looked up from germline, CDR1 is SGDLS and CDR2 is YYNGEE. V shed 3 bases, J shed 6 bases, and the junction held 13 bases outside the gene matches. The CDR3 length is 16 residues. CDR3 sequence reads: CASSAKAGTGNSEAFF. DNA for the CDR3: TGTGCCAGCAGCGCTAAAGCCGGGACAGGAAATTCTGAAGCTTTCTTT.

The chain uses TRBV2 and TRBJ1-1, with D unclear. This CDR3 spans 14 amino acids. Trimming left V 6 bases short and J 0 bases short, with 11 bases between. Germline loops: CDR1 SNHLY, CDR2 FYNNEI. The CDR3 region has the DNA TGTGCCAGCAGGGATGGGAGGATGAACACTGAAGCTTTCTTT. This codes for CASRDGRMNTEAFF. Looking up the rest from reference TRBV2 and TRBJ1-1 gives the full variable domain: EPEVTQTPSHQVTQMGQEVILRCVPISNHLYFYWYRQILGQKVEFLVSFYNNEISEKSEIFDDQFSVERPDGSNFTLKIRSTKLEDSAMYFCASRDGRMNTEAFFGQGTRLTVV.

The CDR3 spells CASSHDRGLGETQYF. DNA of the CDR3: TGTGCCAGCAGCCACGACAGGGGGCTAGGGGAGACCCAGTACTTC. The chain links TRBV4-2 to TRBJ2-5; the match to TRBD1 covers 10 bases. The V and J ends lost 3 bases and 5 bases, in that order; junction bases with no gene match: 6. CDR1 and CDR2 from the germline V gene are LGHNA and YNFKEQ. The CDR3 is 15 residues long.

The chain employs TRBV11-2 and TRBJ1-6, with a tentative D call TRBD1 (6 bases). With 5 bases removed from V and 10 bases from J, the gap between germline ends came to 12 bases. This CDR3 contains 13 residues. Germline CDR1 and CDR2: SGHAT and FQNNGV. Here the CDR3 reads CASSQRQDSPLHF. The CDR3 nucleotides read TGTGCCAGCAGCCAGCGACAGGACTCACCCCTCCACTTT.

Only one count was recorded for this clone. CDR3 DNA sequence: TGTGCCACCAGCCATCCCTCAGGGGGCACAGATACGCAGTATTTT. Residues: CATSHPSGGTDTQYF. The chain carries TRBV24-1 and TRBJ2-3, with D perhaps matching TRBD1 (6 bases). This CDR3 contains 15 residues. Trimming left V 7 bases short and J 1 base short, with 14 bases between. CDR1 and CDR2 from the germline V gene are KGHDR and SFDVKD.

The rearrangement uses TRBV10-3 and TRBJ1-1; D perhaps matches TRBD1 (5 bases). This CDR3 is built from 14 residues. V lost 7 bases to trimming and J lost 1 base, with 13 bases between them. Germline V gene lookup returns CDR1 ENHRY and CDR2 SYGVKD. This CDR3 is CAINEGVGNTEAFF. The DNA for the CDR3 is TGTGCCATCAACGAAGGGGTCGGGAACACTGAAGCTTTCTTT.

The V and J genes are TRBV10-2 and TRBJ2-7; D is ambiguous. Germline values: CDR1 WSHSY, CDR2 SAAADI. Trimming took 3 bases from V and 4 from J, leaving 4 bases between them. This CDR3 spans 11 amino acids. CDR3 protein: CASSDRYEQYF. CDR3 in DNA: TGCGCCAGCAGTGATCGTTACGAGCAGTACTTC.

The gene calls are TRBV28 and TRBJ2-7; TRBD1 matches 9 bases. Germline V gene data show CDR1 as MDHEN and CDR2 as SYDVKM. V shed 5 bases, J shed 5 bases, and the junction held 7 bases outside the gene matches. The CDR3 is 14 residues long. This CDR3 reads CASSPQGARDEQYF. The CDR3 nucleotides are TGTGCCAGCAGTCCACAGGGGGCACGGGACGAGCAGTACTTC. Based on the CDR3 plus reference TRBV28 and TRBJ2-7, the full variable domain is DVKVTQSSRYLVKRTGEKVFLECVQDMDHENMFWYRQDPGLGLRLIYFSYDVKMKEKGDIPEGYSVSREKKERFSLILESASTNQTSMYLCASSPQGARDEQYFGPGTRLTVT.

J is TRBJ2-7 and V is TRBV29-1, with TRBD1 matching 7 bases. Looked up from germline, CDR1 is SQVTM and CDR2 is ANQGSEA. CDR3 length: 12 residues. J gave up 6 bases and V 6 bases, and 8 bases lay outside the gene matches. The CDR3 spells CSVETGIGEQYF. The CDR3 nucleotides read TGCAGCGTAGAGACAGGGATCGGCGAGCAGTACTTC.

The rearrangement joins TRBV5-1 to TRBJ2-3, with 12 positions matching TRBD2. The germline CDR1 and CDR2 sequences are SGHRS and YFSETQ. Trimming at V came to 3 bases and at J to 3 bases, leaving 8 bases not matched to a gene. This CDR3 region has 17 residues. The CDR3 loop is CASSSGGLAGGTDTQYF. In nucleotides, the CDR3 is TGCGCCAGCAGCTCTGGTGGGCTAGCGGGGGGGACAGATACGCAGTATTTT.

For the CDR3, the DNA is TGTGCCAGCGTTGTGAGACAGGGATTTTCCTACGAGCAGTACTTC. It encodes CASVVRQGFSYEQYF. The V gene is TRBV2, the J gene TRBJ2-7, with 7 nucleotides matching TRBD1. This CDR3 is built from 15 residues. The germline gives CDR1 SNHLY, CDR2 FYNNEI. V was pared by 8 bases and J by 1 base, with 11 bases of the junction left unmatched.

The chain employs TRBV30 and TRBJ2-1, with D unclear. CDR1 GTSNPN and CDR2 SVGIG come from the germline V gene (reference sequence). V dropped 2 bases and J dropped 9 bases, with 17 bases sitting between them. This CDR3 has 14 amino acids. The CDR3 reads CAWSTGEVRSEQFF. The CDR3 nucleotides are TGTGCCTGGAGTACCGGTGAGGTGCGAAGTGAGCAGTTCTTC.

The CDR3 DNA sequence: TGTGCCAGCCAGACAGGTTTCTCTTCCTATGGCTACACCTTC. Translating it yields CASQTGFSSYGYTF. The V and J genes are TRBV7-9 and TRBJ1-2, with D possibly matching TRBD1 (6 bases). Trimming cost V 8 bases and J 4 bases, with 17 bases left between them. There are 14 residues in the CDR3. Germline CDR1 reads SEHNR; CDR2 reads FQNEAQ (reference sequence). Complete variable domain (other parts from reference TRBV7-9 and TRBJ1-2): DTGVSQNPRHKITKRGQNVTFRCDPISEHNRLYWYRQTLGQGPEFLTYFQNEAQLEKSRLLSDRFSAERPKGSFSTLEIQRTEQGDSAMYLCASQTGFSSYGYTFGSGTRLTVV.

The gene calls are TRBV7-6 and TRBJ1-2; D perhaps matches TRBD1 (5 bases). The CDR3 runs 15 residues. Germline CDR1 and CDR2: SGHVS and FNYEAQ. Trimming took off 5 bases at V and 5 bases at J, with 18 bases between the two ends. CDR3 coding DNA: TGTGCCAGCAGCGGGAGCGTGGGACGGGAGTATGGCTACACCTTC. Protein: CASSGSVGREYGYTF. Based on the CDR3 plus reference TRBV7-6 and TRBJ1-2, the full variable domain is GAGVSQSPRYKVTKRGQDVALRCDPISGHVSLYWYRQALGQGPEFLTYFNYEAQQDKSGLPNDRFSAERPEGSISTLTIQRTEQRDSAMYRCASSGSVGREYGYTFGSGTRLTVV.

The V gene is TRBV19, the J gene TRBJ1-2, with D possibly matching TRBD1 (5 bases). V was pared by 3 bases and J by 5 bases, with 16 bases between. The CDR3 has 15 amino acids. Germline loops: CDR1 LNHDA, CDR2 SQIVND (reference sequence). This CDR3 is CASSIFPGGWYGYTF. CDR3 nucleotides: TGTGCCAGTAGTATTTTCCCCGGGGGATGGTATGGCTACACCTTC.

The CDR3 sequence is CASQTGGSEAFF. CDR3 coding DNA: TGTGCCTCCCAGACAGGGGGCAGTGAAGCTTTCTTT. The rearrangement links TRBV30 to TRBJ1-1; 10 bases line up with TRBD1. CDR3 length equals 12 residues. Germline V gene sequence: CDR1 GTSNPN, CDR2 SVGIG (reference sequence). J lost 7 bases, V lost 7 bases, and 6 bases had no gene match.

The rearrangement links TRBV19 to TRBJ1-5, with 11 bases fitting TRBD1. The CDR3 loop spans 14 amino acids. CDR1 is LNHDA and CDR2 is SQIVND in the germline V gene (reference sequence). V was clipped by 5 bases and J by 6 bases; unmatched bases: 3. CDR3 nucleotides: TGTGCCAGTAGTTTGGACAGGGGGCCTCAGCCCCAGCATTTT. It is translated as CASSLDRGPQPQHF.

The rearrangement uses TRBV5-1 and TRBJ2-2, with D perhaps TRBD1 (7 bases). V was trimmed by 1 base and J by 7 bases, leaving 14 bases between them. This CDR3 has 15 amino acids. From germline, CDR1 is SGHRS and CDR2 YFSETQ. This chain's CDR3 is CASSLQGGRSGELFF. DNA for the CDR3: TGCGCCAGCAGCTTGCAGGGGGGCCGTAGCGGGGAGCTGTTTTTT.

This chain uses TRBV6-5 with TRBJ2-7; the D gene is possibly TRBD2 (6 bases). Looked up from germline, CDR1 is MNHEY and CDR2 is SVGAGI. The CDR3 consists of 14 residues. Trimming removed 6 bases at V and 1 base at J, with 13 bases between. The CDR3 DNA reads as TGTGCCAGCAGCCAAAGCCGGGGGTCCTACGAGCAGTACTTC. Its translation: CASSQSRGSYEQYF.

This CDR3 reads CASGPSTGNTGELFF. The CDR3 coding sequence is TGTGCTAGTGGTCCCTCGACAGGGAACACCGGGGAGCTGTTTTTT. This chain joins TRBV12-5 and TRBJ2-2, with D tentatively TRBD1 (6 bases). This CDR3 is 15 amino acids long. The germline CDR1 and CDR2 sequences are LGHNT and FRNRAP. Trimming took off 5 bases at V and 1 base at J, with 11 bases between the two ends.